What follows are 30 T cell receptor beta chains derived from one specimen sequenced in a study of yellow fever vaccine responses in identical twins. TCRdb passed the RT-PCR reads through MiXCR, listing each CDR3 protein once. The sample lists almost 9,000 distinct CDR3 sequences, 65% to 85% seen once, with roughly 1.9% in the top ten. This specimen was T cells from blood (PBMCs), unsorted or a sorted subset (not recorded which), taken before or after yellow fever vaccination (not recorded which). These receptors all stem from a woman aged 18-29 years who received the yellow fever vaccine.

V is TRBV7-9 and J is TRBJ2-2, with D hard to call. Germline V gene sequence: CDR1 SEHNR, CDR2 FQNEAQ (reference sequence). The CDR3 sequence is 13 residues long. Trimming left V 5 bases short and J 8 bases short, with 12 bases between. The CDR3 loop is CASSPTNGGELFF. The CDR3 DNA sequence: TGTGCCAGCAGCCCGACCAATGGAGGGGAGCTGTTTTTT. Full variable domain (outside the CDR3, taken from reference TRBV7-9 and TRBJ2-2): DTGVSQNPRHKITKRGQNVTFRCDPISEHNRLYWYRQTLGQGPEFLTYFQNEAQLEKSRLLSDRFSAERPKGSFSTLEIQRTEQGDSAMYLCASSPTNGGELFFGEGSRLTVL.

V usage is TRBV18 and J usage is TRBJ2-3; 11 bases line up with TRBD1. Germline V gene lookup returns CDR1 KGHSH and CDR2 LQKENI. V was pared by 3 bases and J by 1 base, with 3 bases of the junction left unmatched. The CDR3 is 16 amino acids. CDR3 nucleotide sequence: TGTGCCAGCTCACCCAGGACAGGGGGCGGCACAGATACGCAGTATTTT. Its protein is CASSPRTGGGTDTQYF.

CDR3 sequence reads: CASSQGASNQPQHF. The CDR3 DNA is TGTGCCAGCAGCCAGGGGGCTAGCAATCAGCCCCAGCATTTT. This chain connects TRBV11-1 to TRBJ1-5; 8 bases are shared with TRBD1. After removal of 5 bases from V and 0 bases from J, the junction contained 0 bases not matched to a gene. The CDR3 spans 14 residues. Germline lookup yields CDR1 SGHAT and CDR2 FQDESV (reference sequence).

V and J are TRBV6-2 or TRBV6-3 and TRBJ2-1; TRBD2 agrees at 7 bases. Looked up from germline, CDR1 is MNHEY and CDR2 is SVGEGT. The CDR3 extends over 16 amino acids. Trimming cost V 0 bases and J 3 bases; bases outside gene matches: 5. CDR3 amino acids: CASSYSMGGSYNEQFF. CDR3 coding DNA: TGTGCCAGCAGTTACTCGATGGGGGGGAGCTACAATGAGCAGTTCTTC.

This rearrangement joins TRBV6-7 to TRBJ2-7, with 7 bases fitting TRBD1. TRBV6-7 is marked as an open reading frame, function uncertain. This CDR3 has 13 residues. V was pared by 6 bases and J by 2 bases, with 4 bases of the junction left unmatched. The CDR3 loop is CASRLTGTYEQYV. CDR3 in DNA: TGTGCCAGCAGGCTGACAGGGACCTACGAGCAGTACGTC.

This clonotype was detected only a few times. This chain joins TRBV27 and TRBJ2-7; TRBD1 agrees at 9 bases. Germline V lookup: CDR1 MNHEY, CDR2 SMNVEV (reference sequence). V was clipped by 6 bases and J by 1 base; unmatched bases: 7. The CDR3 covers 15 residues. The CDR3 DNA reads TGTGCCAGCAGCCATCTAGGGACAGGGTCCTACGAGCAGTACTTC. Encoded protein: CASSHLGTGSYEQYF.

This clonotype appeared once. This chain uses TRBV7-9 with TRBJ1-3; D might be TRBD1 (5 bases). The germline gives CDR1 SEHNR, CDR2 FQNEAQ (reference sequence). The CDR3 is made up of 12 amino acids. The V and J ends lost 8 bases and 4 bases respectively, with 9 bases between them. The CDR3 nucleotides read TGTGCCAGCGGAGCAGGGGGAAACACCATATATTTT. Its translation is CASGAGGNTIYF.

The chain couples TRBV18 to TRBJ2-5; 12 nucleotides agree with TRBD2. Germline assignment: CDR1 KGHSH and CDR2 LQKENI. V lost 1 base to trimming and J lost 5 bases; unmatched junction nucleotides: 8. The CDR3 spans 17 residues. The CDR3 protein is CASSPRTSGAVGETQYF. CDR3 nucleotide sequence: TGTGCCAGCTCACCACGGACTAGCGGGGCCGTCGGGGAGACCCAGTACTTC.

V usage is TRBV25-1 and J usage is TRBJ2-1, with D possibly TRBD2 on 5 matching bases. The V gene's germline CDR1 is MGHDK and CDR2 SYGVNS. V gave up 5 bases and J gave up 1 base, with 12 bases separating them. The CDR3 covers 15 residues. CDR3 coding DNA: TGTGCCAGCAGTAGGACTCTAAATTCCTACAATGAGCAGTTCTTC. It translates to CASSRTLNSYNEQFF.

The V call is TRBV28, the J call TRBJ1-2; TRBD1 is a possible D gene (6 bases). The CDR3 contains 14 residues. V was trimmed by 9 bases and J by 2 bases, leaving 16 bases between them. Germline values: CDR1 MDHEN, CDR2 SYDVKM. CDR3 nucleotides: TGTGCCAGAAGTATGGGGGGGCAAAACTATGGCTACACCTTC. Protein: CARSMGGQNYGYTF.

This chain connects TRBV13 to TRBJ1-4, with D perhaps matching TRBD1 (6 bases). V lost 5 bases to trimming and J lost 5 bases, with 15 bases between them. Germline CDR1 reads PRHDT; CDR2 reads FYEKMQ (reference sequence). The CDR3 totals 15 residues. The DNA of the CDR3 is TGTGCCAGCAGCGTTAACAGGGCGAAGAATGAAAAACTGTTTTTT. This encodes CASSVNRAKNEKLFF.

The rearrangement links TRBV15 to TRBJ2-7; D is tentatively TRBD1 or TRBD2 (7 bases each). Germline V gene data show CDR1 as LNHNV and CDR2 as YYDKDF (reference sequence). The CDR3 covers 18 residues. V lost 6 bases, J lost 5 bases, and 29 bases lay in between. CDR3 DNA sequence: TGTGCCACCAGGAGGAGACAGGGAGAACGGCGGGAGCTCCACGAGCAGTACTTC. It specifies CATRRRQGERRELHEQYF.

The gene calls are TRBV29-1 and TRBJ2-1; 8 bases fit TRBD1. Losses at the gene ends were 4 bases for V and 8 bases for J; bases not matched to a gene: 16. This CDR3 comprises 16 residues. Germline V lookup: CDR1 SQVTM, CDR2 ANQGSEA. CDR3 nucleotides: TGCAGCGTTGGTCAGTCCAGGGGGCGCGTTTTGGATGAGCAGTTCTTC. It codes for CSVGQSRGRVLDEQFF.

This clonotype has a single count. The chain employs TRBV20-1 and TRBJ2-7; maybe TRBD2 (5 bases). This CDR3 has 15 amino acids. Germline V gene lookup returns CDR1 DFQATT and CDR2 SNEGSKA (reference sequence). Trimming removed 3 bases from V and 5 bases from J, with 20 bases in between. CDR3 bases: TGCAGTGCTAGTGCTACTAGTAAAAAAATCCACGAGCAGTACTTC. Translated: CSASATSKKIHEQYF.

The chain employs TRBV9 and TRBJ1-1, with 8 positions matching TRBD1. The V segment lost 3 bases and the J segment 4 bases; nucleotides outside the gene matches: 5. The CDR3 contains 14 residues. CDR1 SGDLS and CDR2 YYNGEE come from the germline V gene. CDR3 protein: CASSEGTGGTEAFF. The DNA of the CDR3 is TGTGCCAGCAGCGAGGGAACAGGGGGCACTGAAGCTTTCTTT.

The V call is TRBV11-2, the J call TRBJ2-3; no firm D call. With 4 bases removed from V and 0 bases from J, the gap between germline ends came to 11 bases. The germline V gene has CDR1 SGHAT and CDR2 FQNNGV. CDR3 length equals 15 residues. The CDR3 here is CASSSSYGSTDTQYF. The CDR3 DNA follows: TGTGCCAGCAGCTCTTCGTACGGTAGCACAGATACGCAGTATTTT.

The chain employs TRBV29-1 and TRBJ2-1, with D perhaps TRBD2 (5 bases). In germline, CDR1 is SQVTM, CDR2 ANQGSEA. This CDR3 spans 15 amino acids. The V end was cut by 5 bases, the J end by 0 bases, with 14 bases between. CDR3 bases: TGCAGCGTTTATGAGGGAAAGAGCTCCTACAATGAGCAGTTCTTC. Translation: CSVYEGKSSYNEQFF.

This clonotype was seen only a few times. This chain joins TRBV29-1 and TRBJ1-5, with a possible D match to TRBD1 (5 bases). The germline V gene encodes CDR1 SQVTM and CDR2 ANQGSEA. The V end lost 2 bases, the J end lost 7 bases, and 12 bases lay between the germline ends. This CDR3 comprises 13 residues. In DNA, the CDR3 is TGCAGCGTTGAACCCGGGGGAGGGCAGCCCCAGCATTTT. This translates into CSVEPGGGQPQHF.

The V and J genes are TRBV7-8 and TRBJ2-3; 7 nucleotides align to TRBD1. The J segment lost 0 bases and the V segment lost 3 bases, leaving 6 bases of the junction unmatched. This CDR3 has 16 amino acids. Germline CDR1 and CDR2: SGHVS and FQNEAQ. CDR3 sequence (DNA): TGTGCCAGCAGCTTTGCAGGGGGTGGGAGCACAGATACGCAGTATTTT. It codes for CASSFAGGGSTDTQYF.

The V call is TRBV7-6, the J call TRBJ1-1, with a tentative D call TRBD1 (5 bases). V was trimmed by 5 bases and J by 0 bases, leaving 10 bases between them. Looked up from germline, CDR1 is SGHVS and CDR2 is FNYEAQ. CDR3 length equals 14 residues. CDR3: CASSRGGVNTEAFF. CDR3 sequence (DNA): TGTGCCAGCAGCCGCGGGGGGGTGAACACTGAAGCTTTCTTT.

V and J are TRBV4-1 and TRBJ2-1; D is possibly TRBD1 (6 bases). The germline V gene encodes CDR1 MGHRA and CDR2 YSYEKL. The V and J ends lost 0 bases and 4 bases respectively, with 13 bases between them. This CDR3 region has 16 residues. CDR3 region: CASSQDRGKGYNEQFF. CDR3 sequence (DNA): TGCGCCAGCAGCCAAGATAGGGGGAAGGGGTACAATGAGCAGTTCTTC.

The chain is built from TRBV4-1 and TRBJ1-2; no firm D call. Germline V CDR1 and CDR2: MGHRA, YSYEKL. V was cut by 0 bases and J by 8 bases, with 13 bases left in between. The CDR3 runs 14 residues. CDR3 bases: TGCGCCAGCAGCCAAGATCTCTACACCGGGGGCTACACCTTC. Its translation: CASSQDLYTGGYTF.

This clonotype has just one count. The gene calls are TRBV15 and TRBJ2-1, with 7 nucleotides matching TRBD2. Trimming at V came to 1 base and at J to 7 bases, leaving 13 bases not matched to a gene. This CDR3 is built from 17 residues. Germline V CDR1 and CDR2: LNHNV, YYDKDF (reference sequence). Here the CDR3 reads CATSRGFQSWTRNEQFF. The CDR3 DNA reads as TGTGCCACCAGCAGAGGTTTTCAGTCTTGGACTAGAAATGAGCAGTTCTTC.

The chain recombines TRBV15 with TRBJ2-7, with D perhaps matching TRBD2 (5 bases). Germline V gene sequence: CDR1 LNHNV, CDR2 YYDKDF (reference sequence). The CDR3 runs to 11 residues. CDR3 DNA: TGTGCGGGAGCTAGCTCCTACGAGCAGTACTTC. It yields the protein CAGASSYEQYF.

Here the CDR3 reads CASSGTLSNQPQHF. The CDR3 bases are TGTGCCAGCAGCGGGACACTGAGCAATCAGCCCCAGCATTTT. This chain joins TRBV28 and TRBJ1-5; weak D call: TRBD1 (6 bases). The CDR3 sequence is 14 residues long. Germline V gives CDR1 MDHEN, CDR2 SYDVKM. V shed 6 bases and J shed 1 base, with 10 bases lying between them.

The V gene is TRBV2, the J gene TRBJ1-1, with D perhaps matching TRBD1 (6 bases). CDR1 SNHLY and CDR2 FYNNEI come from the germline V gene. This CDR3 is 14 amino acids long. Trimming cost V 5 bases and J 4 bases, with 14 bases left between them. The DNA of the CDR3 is TGTGCCAGCAGTAAACCACCAGGGGCCACTGAAGCTTTCTTT. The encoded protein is CASSKPPGATEAFF.

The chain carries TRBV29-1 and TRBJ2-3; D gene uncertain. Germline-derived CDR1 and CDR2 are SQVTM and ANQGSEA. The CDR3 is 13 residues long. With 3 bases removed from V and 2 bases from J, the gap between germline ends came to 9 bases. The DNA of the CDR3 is TGCAGCGTTGATTTCGAAACCACAGATACGCAGTATTTT. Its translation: CSVDFETTDTQYF.

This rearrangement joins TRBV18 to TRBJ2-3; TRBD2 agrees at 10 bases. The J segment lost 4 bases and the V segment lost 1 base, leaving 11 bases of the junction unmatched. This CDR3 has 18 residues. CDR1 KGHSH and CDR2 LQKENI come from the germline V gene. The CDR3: CASSPRLAGAISPDTQYF. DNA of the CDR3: TGTGCCAGCTCACCACGGCTAGCGGGAGCGATCAGTCCAGATACGCAGTATTTT.

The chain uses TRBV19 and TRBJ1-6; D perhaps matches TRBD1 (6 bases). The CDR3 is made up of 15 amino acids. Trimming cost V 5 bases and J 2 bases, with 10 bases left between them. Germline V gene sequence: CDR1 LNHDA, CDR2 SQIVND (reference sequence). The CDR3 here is CASSGGQTYNSPLHF. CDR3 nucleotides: TGTGCCAGTAGTGGTGGACAGACCTATAATTCACCCCTCCACTTT.

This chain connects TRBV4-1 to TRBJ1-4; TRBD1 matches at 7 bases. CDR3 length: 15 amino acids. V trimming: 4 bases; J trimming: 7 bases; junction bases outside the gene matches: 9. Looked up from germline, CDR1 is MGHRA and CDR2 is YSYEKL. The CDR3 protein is CASSRTGTVGEKLFF. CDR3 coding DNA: TGCGCCAGCAGCCGAACCGGGACAGTGGGTGAAAAACTGTTTTTT.